These 16 T cell receptor beta chains came from one sample sequenced in a study of cytomegalovirus exposure and HLA in healthy donors. Primers for the PCR totalled 60 Vbeta and 13 Jbeta. Assay used: immunoSEQ multiplex PCR; TCRdb lists only in-frame clones, some missing. The table includes 140,000 to 150,000 clones, 60% to 85% detected once. Material for sequencing was PBMCs. Source of these receptors: a man aged 30 to 39 in good health and CMV-seronegative.

The J gene is TRBJ1-5, the V gene TRBV6-5; D remains unclear. The CDR3 has 13 residues. The germline CDR1 and CDR2 sequences are MNHEY and SVGAGI. V was shortened by 5 bases and J by 4 bases, with 9 bases between the two germline ends. The CDR3 region is CASSQSENQPQHF. In DNA form, the CDR3 reads TGTGCCAGCAGTCAAAGCGAAAATCAGCCCCAGCATTTT.

This clone showed up just once. Germline and junction disagree at one end, which may indicate a read error. The rearrangement joins TRBV30 to TRBJ2-2, with 12 bases that match TRBD2. Germline-derived CDR1 and CDR2 are GTSNPN and SVGIG (reference sequence). CDR3 length: 16 residues. CDR3: CAGGLAGGPFHRGAVF. The CDR3 DNA sequence: TGTGCCGGGGGCCTAGCGGGAGGGCCGTTTCACCGGGGAGCTGTTTTT.

The chain carries TRBV29-1 and TRBJ2-2; 14 nucleotides match TRBD2. V lost 7 bases, J lost 8 bases, and 9 bases stayed unmatched. CDR3 length: 15 residues. Germline V CDR1 and CDR2: SQVTM, ANQGSEA. DNA of the CDR3: TGCAGCGCTTCGGGACTAGCGGGAGTATCTGGGGAGCTGTTTTTT. This codes for CSASGLAGVSGELFF.

The chain carries TRBV7-9 and TRBJ1-6; D might be TRBD1 (5 bases). CDR3 length: 13 amino acids. With 3 bases removed from V and 8 bases from J, the gap between germline ends came to 8 bases. Germline values: CDR1 SEHNR, CDR2 FQNEAQ (reference sequence). The CDR3 DNA is TGTGCCAGCAGCTTGGGGCGAGATTCACCCCTCCACTTT. Residues: CASSLGRDSPLHF.

V is TRBV10-3 and J is TRBJ1-4; 8 nucleotides agree with TRBD1. The CDR3 covers 18 residues. Germline CDR1 is ENHRY and CDR2 is SYGVKD. Trimming took 0 bases from V and 0 from J; bases not matched to a gene: 6. The CDR3 sequence: CAISESGTGATTNEKLFF. The CDR3, as DNA: TGTGCCATCAGTGAGTCCGGGACAGGCGCAACAACTAATGAAAAACTGTTTTTT.

The V gene is TRBV9, the J gene TRBJ2-5; a weak D match, TRBD1 (5 bases). Germline-derived CDR1 and CDR2 are SGDLS and YYNGEE. V was cut by 0 bases and J by 2 bases, with 11 bases left in between. The CDR3 is 15 amino acids. In DNA, the CDR3 is TGTGCCAGCAGCGTAGGTACAGGAAGGCAAGAGACCCAGTACTTC. Translated: CASSVGTGRQETQYF. The full variable domain, in which reference TRBV9 and TRBJ2-5 provide the parts outside the CDR3, is DSGVTQTPKHLITATGQRVTLRCSPRSGDLSVYWYQQSLDQGLQFLIQYYNGEERAKGNILERFSAQQFPDLHSELNLSSLELGDSALYFCASSVGTGRQETQYFGPGTRLLVL.

The rearrangement uses TRBV7-6 and TRBJ1-1; no clear D gene. The CDR3 has 15 residues. The ends were cut back, 1 base at V and 0 bases at J, with 9 bases in the middle. Per germline, CDR1 SGHVS and CDR2 FNYEAQ. The CDR3 DNA reads as TGTGCCAGCAGCTTAGGGCGGTTCATGAACACTGAAGCTTTCTTT. It is translated as CASSLGRFMNTEAFF.

This clone was seen a single time. In DNA, the CDR3 is TGCGCCAGCAGCCTAACGGGGAACCGGGACTTAAGACCCTACGAGCAGTACTTC. It is translated as CASSLTGNRDLRPYEQYF. This rearrangement joins TRBV5-1 to TRBJ2-7; possible D gene TRBD2, 6 bases. CDR3 length equals 18 residues. Trimming cost V 4 bases and J 2 bases, with 25 bases left between them. Germline-derived CDR1 and CDR2 are SGHRS and YFSETQ.

V usage is TRBV7-6 and J usage is TRBJ1-6; 8 nucleotides line up with TRBD1. V shed 4 bases and J 9 bases; nucleotides not matched to a gene: 5. The germline V gene has CDR1 SGHVS and CDR2 FNYEAQ. There are 14 residues in the CDR3. The CDR3 reads CASSSGQDGSPLHF. The DNA of the CDR3 is TGTGCCAGCAGCTCGGGACAGGATGGTTCACCCCTCCACTTT.

The chain couples TRBV29-1 to TRBJ2-5, with 7 bases fitting TRBD1. The CDR3 is 14 residues long. Germline CDR1 SQVTM, CDR2 ANQGSEA. V lost 5 bases and J lost 1; bases outside the gene matches: 7. Here the CDR3 DNA reads TGCAGCGTTACCTCTAACAGGGGCCAAGAGACCCAGTACTTC. Protein sequence: CSVTSNRGQETQYF.

The rearrangement links TRBV6-1 to TRBJ2-1; D is perhaps TRBD2 (6 bases). Germline CDR1 and CDR2: MNHNS and SASEGT. This CDR3 has 15 residues. Deletions cut 1 base from V and 4 bases from J, with 11 bases between. CDR3 sequence reads: CASSEDGGRYNEQFF. The CDR3 nucleotides are TGTGCCAGCAGTGAAGATGGGGGGAGGTACAATGAGCAGTTCTTC.

In this sample, this clone turned up a few times. The chain employs TRBV9 and TRBJ1-1; D gene ambiguous. From germline, CDR1 is SGDLS and CDR2 YYNGEE. The V end lost 0 bases, the J end lost 2 bases, and 11 bases lay between the germline ends. The CDR3 loop spans 15 amino acids. CDR3 sequence: CASSVDPTSNTEAFF. The CDR3 bases are TGTGCCAGCAGCGTAGACCCGACAAGTAACACTGAAGCTTTCTTT.

This clone appeared a single time. At one end, the junction sequence differs from germline, possibly due to a read error. The gene calls are TRBV5-1 and TRBJ2-6; TRBD2 matches 7 bases. The CDR3 length is 16 residues. Germline CDR1 reads SGHRS; CDR2 reads YFSETQ. The CDR3 here is CASSREAVSGANGLTF. CDR3 DNA sequence: TGCGCCAGCAGCCGGGAGGCTGTATCTGGGGCCAACGGCCTGACTTTC.

The gene calls are TRBV29-1 and TRBJ2-7; a possible D gene is TRBD1 (6 bases). The CDR3 spans 13 residues. Trimming left V 7 bases short and J 5 bases short, with 18 bases between. Germline CDR1 reads SQVTM; CDR2 reads ANQGSEA. CDR3 residues: CSATPDSRNEQYF. The CDR3 DNA reads TGCAGCGCGACCCCGGACAGTCGGAACGAGCAGTACTTC.

This clone was found once. The chain's CDR3 is CASSGRQGPNTGELFF. DNA for the CDR3: TGTGCCAGCAGCGGAAGACAGGGCCCGAACACCGGGGAGCTGTTTTTT. J is TRBJ2-2 and V is TRBV9; 7 bases agree with TRBD1. CDR1 SGDLS and CDR2 YYNGEE come from the germline V gene. The junction had 5 bases not matched to a gene; V was cut back by 3 bases and J by 0 bases. This CDR3 comprises 16 residues.

This chain connects TRBV7-9 to TRBJ1-1, with a tentative D call TRBD1 (6 bases). The germline V gene encodes CDR1 SEHNR and CDR2 FQNEAQ (reference sequence). Trimming left V 2 bases short and J 5 bases short, with 9 bases between. The CDR3 length is 13 residues. CDR3 sequence: CASSLWGRTEAFF. CDR3 in DNA: TGTGCCAGCAGCTTATGGGGGCGGACTGAAGCTTTCTTT.